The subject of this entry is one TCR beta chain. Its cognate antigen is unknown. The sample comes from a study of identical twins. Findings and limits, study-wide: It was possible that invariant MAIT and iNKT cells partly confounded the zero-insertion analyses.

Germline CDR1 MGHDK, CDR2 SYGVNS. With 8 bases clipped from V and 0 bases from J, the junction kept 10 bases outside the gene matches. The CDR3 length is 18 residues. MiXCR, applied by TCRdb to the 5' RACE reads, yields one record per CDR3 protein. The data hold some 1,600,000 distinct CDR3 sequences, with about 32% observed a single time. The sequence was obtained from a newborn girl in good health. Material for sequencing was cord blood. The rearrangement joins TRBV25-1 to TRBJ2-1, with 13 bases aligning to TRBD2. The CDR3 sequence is CASQTSGRPLSSYNEQFF. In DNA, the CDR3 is TGTGCCAGCCAGACTAGCGGGAGGCCACTGAGCTCCTACAATGAGCAGTTCTTC.